This T cell receptor (beta chain) was sequenced in a study of blood T cell repertoires in COVID-19 (dated by TCRdb to the early 2020s). Context from the whole study: Samples covering the acute and convalescent phases of COVID-19 were provided by collaborators in the United States, Italy and Spain. The material from the prospective study consisted of cDNA or gDNA derived from T cells, B-cell-depleted T cells, or PBMCs. Subjects who had been exposed to COVID-19, were actively infected with it, or had recovered from it provided the deeply sampled blood TCRbeta repertoires that made up the dataset. The repertoires were released in a freely available public database meant as a resource for research on the immune response to SARS-CoV-2. Samples were obtained from the ongoing ImmuneRACE study (first 160 participants) and from some 1,300 subjects provided by 6 global collaborators. Nearly every sample came with metadata listing a de-identified subject ID, COVID-19 status, age in years and sex. Where available, HLA class I and class II types were obtained from metadata supplied by the sample provider rather than from assay-based typing. Broad study findings and their caveats: The quantity of clinical and demographic metadata differed by source and by participant and was supplied without curation.

The germline ends are 14 bases apart after V is trimmed by 0 bases and J by 5 bases. The CDR3 covers 15 residues, taking in both the cysteine and the phenylalanine. Only the CDR3 DNA stays, 45 bases, in frame from base 1. The germline V gene supplies CDR1 SGHRS and CDR2 YFSETQ. Comment on this clone: There is no known antigen for this receptor. No qualities accompany the bases; no much larger clone lies one base away.

Each collaborating institution followed its own protocols to collect whole blood in K2EDTA tubes. For TCRbeta analysis, collaborators shipped samples in one of three forms: frozen whole blood, isolated PBMCs, or DNA extracted from either of those sample types. The immunoSEQ Assay, a bias-controlled multiplex PCR, was used to amplify TCRbeta CDR3 regions from genomic DNA. Processing in the source paper ran as follows. The number of nucleated cells in each sample was estimated from the amplification of reference gene primers within the assay. Sequence reads were collapsed and filtered to measure the absolute abundance of every unique TCRbeta CDR3 rearrangement. For each sample, productive Simpson clonality was calculated by taking the square root of Simpson's diversity index across productive rearrangements. TCRdb limited this immuneACCESS table to in-frame rearrangements with V and J called. A share of clones is missing; checked studies link under half to unresolved V genes, and the rest is unexplained. Clonal size and the V and J genes are those of that table, whereas D and trimming came from the DNA. The sample table contains around 100,000 clones; only one count was recorded for approximately 78% of them. 7.9% of the sample lies in the top ten.

The rearranged chain carries TRBV5-1 and TRBJ1-1; TRBD1 is perhaps the D gene, given 5 matching bases. The receptor comes from a man between 65 and 80 years old with acute or convalescent COVID-19. Input material: peripheral blood. The DNA is as follows: TGCGCCAGCAGCTTGGCATATTCGGGGGGGACTGAAGCTTTCTTT. Translated, it gives CASSLAYSGGTEAFF.